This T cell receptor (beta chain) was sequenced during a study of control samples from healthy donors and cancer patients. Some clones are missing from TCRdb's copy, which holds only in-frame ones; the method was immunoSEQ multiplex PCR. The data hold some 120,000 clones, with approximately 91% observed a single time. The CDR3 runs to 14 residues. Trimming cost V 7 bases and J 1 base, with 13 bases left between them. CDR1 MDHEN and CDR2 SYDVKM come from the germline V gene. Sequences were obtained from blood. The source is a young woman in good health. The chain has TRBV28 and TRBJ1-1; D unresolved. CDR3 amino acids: CASTTPSGNTEAFF. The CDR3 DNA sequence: TGTGCCAGCACTACCCCCTCAGGGAACACTGAAGCTTTCTTT.